Only a few counts were recorded for the clone carrying this TCR beta chain. The antigen is not known. Between the trimmed V and J ends, which lost 5 bases and 3 bases, there was a span of 11 bases. From germline, CDR1 is SGHAT and CDR2 FQDESV (reference sequence). The CDR3 runs to 14 residues. In making TCR beta libraries, quantitative 5'-RACE with molecular barcodes was used. TCRdb redid the calling of the 5' RACE reads with MiXCR, one entry per CDR3 protein. This table holds roughly 400,000 distinct CDR3 sequences, under 25% found once. The sample originates from a study of CD8 T cells in ankylosing spondylitis. Findings of the study overall: A TCR beta motif of 8 or 9 highly homologous variants appeared characteristic of ankylosing spondylitis blood.

The chain couples TRBV11-1 to TRBJ2-1; unclear D gene. Input material: blood, either unsorted or a sorted T cell fraction (not recorded which). The clonotype was recovered from a male donor with ankylosing spondylitis. The CDR3 loop reads CASSLTTVYNEQFF. CDR3 nucleotide sequence: TGTGCCAGCAGCCTCACAACCGTCTACAATGAGCAGTTCTTC. The full variable domain, with the rest looked up from reference TRBV11-1 and TRBJ2-1, is EAEVAQSPRYKITEKSQAVAFWCDPISGHATLYWYRQILGQGPELLVQFQDESVVDDSQLPKDRFSAERLKGVDSTLKIQPAELGDSAMYLCASSLTTVYNEQFFGPGTRLTVL.